This TCR beta chain was captured in a study of Ad26.COV2.S vaccination and SARS-CoV-2 variants. Here immunoSEQ multiplex PCR was the method, and the copy in TCRdb shows in-frame clones only, minus some. The sample holds around 86,000 clones, more than 70% seen once. As for this clone: Its antigen remains unidentified.

Study-wide points: Similar non-spike TCR breadth was observed in recipients of vaccine and of placebo.

Sequenced material: peripheral blood, taken after recovery from COVID-19. The sequence derives from a human donor who had recovered from COVID-19.

The CDR3 DNA is TGTGCCAGCAGCTTGGGACGCCGGGGAAGCACTGAAGCTTTCTTT. Translated, it gives CASSLGRRGSTEAFF. The chain has TRBV5-6 and TRBJ1-1; D ambiguous. In germline, CDR1 is SGHDT, CDR2 YYEEEE. V gave up 0 bases and J gave up 4 bases, with 13 bases separating them. The CDR3 has 15 amino acids.